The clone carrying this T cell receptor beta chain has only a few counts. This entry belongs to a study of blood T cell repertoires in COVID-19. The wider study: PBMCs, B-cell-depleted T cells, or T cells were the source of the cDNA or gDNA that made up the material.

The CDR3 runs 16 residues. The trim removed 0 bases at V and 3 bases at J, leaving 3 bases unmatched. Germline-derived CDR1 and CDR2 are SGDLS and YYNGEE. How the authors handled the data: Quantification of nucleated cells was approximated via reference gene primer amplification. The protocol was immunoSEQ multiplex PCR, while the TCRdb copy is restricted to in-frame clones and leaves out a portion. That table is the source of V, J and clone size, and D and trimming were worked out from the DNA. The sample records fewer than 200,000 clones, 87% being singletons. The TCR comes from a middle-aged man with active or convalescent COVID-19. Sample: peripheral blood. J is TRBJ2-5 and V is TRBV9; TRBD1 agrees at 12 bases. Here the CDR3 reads CASSVGGQGAKETQYF. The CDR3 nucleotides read TGTGCCAGCAGCGTAGGGGGACAGGGGGCAAAAGAGACCCAGTACTTC.